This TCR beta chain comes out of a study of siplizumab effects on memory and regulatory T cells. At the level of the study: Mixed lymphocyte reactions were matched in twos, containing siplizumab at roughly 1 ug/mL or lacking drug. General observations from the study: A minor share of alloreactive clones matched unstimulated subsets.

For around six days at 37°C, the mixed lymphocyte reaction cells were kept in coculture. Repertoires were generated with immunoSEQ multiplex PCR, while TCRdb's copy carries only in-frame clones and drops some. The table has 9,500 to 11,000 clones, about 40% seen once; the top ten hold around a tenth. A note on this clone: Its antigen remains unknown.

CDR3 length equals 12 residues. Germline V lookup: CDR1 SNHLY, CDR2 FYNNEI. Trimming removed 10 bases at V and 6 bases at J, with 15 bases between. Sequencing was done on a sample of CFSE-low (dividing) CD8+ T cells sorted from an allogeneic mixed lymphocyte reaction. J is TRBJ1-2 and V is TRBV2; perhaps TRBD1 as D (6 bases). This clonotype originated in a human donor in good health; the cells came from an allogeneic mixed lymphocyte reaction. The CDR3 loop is CAKTSGADGYTF. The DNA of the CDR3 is TGTGCCAAAACTTCGGGGGCCGATGGCTACACCTTC. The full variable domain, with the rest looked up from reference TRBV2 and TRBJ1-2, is EPEVTQTPSHQVTQMGQEVILRCVPISNHLYFYWYRQILGQKVEFLVSFYNNEISEKSEIFDDQFSVERPDGSNFTLKIRSTKLEDSAMYFCAKTSGADGYTFGSGTRLTVV.